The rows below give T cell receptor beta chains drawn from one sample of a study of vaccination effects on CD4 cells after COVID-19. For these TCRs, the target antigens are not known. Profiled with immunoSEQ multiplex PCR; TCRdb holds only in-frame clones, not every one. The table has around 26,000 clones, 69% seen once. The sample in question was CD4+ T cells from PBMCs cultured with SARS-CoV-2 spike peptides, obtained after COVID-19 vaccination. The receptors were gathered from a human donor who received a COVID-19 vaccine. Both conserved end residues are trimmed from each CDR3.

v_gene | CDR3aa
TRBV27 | ASSLKGDQPQH
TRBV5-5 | ASSLGTGHIGELF
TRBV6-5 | ASSRDHNSPLH
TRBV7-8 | ASRSGNFPYEQY
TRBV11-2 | ASSPGRGQGATDTQY
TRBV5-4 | ASRQAGGARAEAF
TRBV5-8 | ASSGTSFPNEQF
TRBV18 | ASSPGQDTEAF
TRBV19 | ASTGTSGEK
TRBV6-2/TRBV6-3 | ASSYPEKYTGIYNSPLH
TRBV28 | ASSLGGQRGASPLH
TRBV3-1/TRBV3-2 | ASQGWEKLF
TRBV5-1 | ASSSGTSTDTQY
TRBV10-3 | AISGNQETQY
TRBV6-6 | ASSYLGEGQF
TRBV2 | ASRETGMNTEAF
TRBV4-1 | ASSQDWRDYNEQF
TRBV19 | ASNPVPGQGFYSMVGT
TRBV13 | ASSLGGSYSYEQY
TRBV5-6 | ASSPGLQETQY
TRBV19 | ASSPADRLNTEAF
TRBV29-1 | SVAGGSGGTEAF
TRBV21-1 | ASVARETGAYEKLF